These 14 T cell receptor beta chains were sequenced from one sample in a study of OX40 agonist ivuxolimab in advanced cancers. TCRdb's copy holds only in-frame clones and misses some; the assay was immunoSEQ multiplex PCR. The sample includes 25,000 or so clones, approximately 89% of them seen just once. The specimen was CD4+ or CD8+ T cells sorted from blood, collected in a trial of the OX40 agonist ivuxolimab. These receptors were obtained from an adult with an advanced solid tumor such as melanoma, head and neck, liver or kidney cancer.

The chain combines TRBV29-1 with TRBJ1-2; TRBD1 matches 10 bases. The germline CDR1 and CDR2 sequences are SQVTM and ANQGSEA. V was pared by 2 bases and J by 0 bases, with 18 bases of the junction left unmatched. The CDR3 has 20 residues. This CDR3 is CSVEQASPRTGGFTNYGYTF. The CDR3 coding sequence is TGCAGCGTTGAACAAGCCTCCCCCCGGACAGGGGGATTTACTAACTATGGCTACACCTTC.

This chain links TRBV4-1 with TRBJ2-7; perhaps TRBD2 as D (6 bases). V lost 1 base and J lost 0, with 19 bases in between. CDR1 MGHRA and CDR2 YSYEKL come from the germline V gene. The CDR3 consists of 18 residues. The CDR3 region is CASSQGLSGGESSYEQYF. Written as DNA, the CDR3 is TGCGCCAGCAGCCAAGGTTTATCAGGCGGGGAAAGCTCCTACGAGCAGTACTTC.

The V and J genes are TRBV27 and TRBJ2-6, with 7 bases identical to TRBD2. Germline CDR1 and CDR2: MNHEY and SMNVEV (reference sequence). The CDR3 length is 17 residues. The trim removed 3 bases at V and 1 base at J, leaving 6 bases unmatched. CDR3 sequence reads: CASSFSGRGSGANVLTF. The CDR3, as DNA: TGTGCCAGCAGTTTTAGCGGGCGGGGGTCTGGGGCCAACGTCCTGACTTTC.

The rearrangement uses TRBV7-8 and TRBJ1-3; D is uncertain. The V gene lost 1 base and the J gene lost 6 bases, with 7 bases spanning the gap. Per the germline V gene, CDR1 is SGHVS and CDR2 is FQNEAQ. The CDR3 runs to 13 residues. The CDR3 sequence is CASSLERANTIYF. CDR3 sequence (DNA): TGTGCCAGCAGCTTAGAGAGGGCAAACACCATATATTTT.

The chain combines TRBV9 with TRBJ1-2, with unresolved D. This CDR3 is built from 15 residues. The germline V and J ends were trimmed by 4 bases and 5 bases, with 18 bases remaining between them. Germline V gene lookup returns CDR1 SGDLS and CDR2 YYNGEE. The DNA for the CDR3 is TGTGCCAGCAGCCCCAGTCGGCCCGAGGGATATGGCTACACCTTC. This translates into CASSPSRPEGYGYTF.

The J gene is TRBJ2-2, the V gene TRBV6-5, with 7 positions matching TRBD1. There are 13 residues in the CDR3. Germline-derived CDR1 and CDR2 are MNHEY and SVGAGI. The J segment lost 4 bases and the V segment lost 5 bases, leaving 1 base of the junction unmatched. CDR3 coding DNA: TGTGCCAGCAGTACAGGGGCCACCGGGGAGCTGTTTTTT. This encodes CASSTGATGELFF.

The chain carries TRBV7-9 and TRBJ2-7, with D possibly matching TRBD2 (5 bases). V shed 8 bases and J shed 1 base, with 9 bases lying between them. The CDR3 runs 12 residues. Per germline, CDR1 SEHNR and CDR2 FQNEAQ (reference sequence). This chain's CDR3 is CASRWRSYEQYF. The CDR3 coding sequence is TGTGCCAGCCGCTGGAGGTCCTACGAGCAGTACTTC.

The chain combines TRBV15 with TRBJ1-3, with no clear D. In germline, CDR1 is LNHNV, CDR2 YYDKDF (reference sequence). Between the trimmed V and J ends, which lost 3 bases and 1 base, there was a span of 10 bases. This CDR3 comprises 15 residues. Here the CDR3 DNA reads TGTGCCACCAGCAGGAAGACACTTTCTGGAAACACCATATATTTT. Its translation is CATSRKTLSGNTIYF.

The CDR3 sequence: CASSDREGNEQYF. In DNA form, the CDR3 reads TGCGCCAGCAGCGACAGGGAGGGTAACGAGCAGTACTTC. The chain is built from TRBV5-1 and TRBJ2-7, with D perhaps given as TRBD1 or TRBD2 (7 bases each). V lost 4 bases to trimming and J lost 5 bases, with 13 bases between them. The CDR3 is 13 residues long. Germline V CDR1 and CDR2: SGHRS, YFSETQ. The full variable domain, rest sourced from reference TRBV5-1 and TRBJ2-7, is KAGVTQTPRYLIKTRGQQVTLSCSPISGHRSVSWYQQTPGQGLQFLFEYFSETQRNKGNFPGRFSGRQFSNSRSEMNVSTLELGDSALYLCASSDREGNEQYFGPGTRLTVT.

The CDR3 loop reads CASSFTGPGKNIQYF. CDR3 DNA sequence: TGTGCCAGCAGCTTCACAGGGCCGGGCAAAAACATTCAGTACTTC. The chain has TRBV11-2 and TRBJ2-4, with D perhaps matching TRBD1 (6 bases). Germline V gives CDR1 SGHAT, CDR2 FQNNGV. Deletions cut 3 bases from V and 3 bases from J, with 12 bases between. The CDR3 length is 15 residues.

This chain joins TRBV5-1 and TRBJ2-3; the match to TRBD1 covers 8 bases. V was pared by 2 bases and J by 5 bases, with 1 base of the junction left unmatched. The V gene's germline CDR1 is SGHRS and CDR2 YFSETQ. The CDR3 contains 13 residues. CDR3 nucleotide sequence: TGCGCCAGCAGCTTAGGACAGGGAGATACGCAGTATTTT. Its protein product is CASSLGQGDTQYF.

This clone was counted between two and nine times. The CDR3 sequence is CASSPPYSGNTEAFF. The CDR3 region has the DNA TGTGCCAGCTCACCACCGTATTCGGGGAACACTGAAGCTTTCTTT. The J gene is TRBJ1-1, the V gene TRBV18; D uncertain. Trimming removed 0 bases at V and 1 base at J, with 9 bases between. Germline assignment: CDR1 KGHSH and CDR2 LQKENI. This CDR3 comprises 15 residues.

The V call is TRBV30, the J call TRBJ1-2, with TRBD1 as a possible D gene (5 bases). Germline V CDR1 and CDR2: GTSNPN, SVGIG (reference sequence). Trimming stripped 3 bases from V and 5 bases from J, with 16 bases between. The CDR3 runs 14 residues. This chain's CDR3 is CAWSPGLSVYGYTF. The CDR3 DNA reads TGTGCCTGGAGCCCGGGACTTTCGGTTTATGGCTACACCTTC.

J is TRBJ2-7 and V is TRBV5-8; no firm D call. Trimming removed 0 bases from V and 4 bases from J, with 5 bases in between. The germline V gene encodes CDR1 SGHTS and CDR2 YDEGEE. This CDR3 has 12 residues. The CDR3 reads CASSLGDYEQYF. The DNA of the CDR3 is TGTGCCAGCAGCTTGGGGGATTACGAGCAGTACTTC.